The clone carrying this T cell receptor beta chain was picked up one time. The sample originates from a study of blood T cell repertoires in COVID-19. About the research overall: Material from acute and convalescent COVID-19 was sourced from the United States, Italy and Spain. PBMCs, B-cell-depleted T cells, or T cells were the source of the cDNA or gDNA that made up the material.

Per the authors' pipeline: For nucleated cells, counts were estimated from reference gene primer amplification. Clones were read by immunoSEQ multiplex PCR, and TCRdb kept only the in-frame ones, dropping some. V, J and clone size reflect that table, while D and trimming were determined from the DNA. The sample lists about 42,000 clones; approximately 90% were seen once. The CDR3 spans 18 residues. Germline V gives CDR1 LNHDA, CDR2 SQIVND (reference sequence). V gave up 0 bases and J gave up 4 bases, with 19 bases separating them. The sequencing sample was made of peripheral blood. This clonotype was obtained from a man aged 45-65 years with active COVID-19. This sequence joins TRBV19 and TRBJ2-1; TRBD2 might be the D (6 bases). CDR3 sequence (DNA): TGTGCCAGTAGTATAGATCTAAGAACTAGCCAAAGATACAATGAGCAGTTCTTC. Translation: CASSIDLRTSQRYNEQFF.